This entry lists 30 T cell receptor beta chains sequenced from one sample in a study of blood T cell repertoires in COVID-19. Sequencing was performed with immunoSEQ multiplex PCR; in TCRdb, only in-frame clones are kept and a portion is missing. The table has some 96,000 clones, approximately 90% seen once. The sample consisted of peripheral blood. The receptor source for this set is a man in his sixties with acute or convalescent COVID-19.

The rearrangement joins TRBV6-6 to TRBJ1-5, with TRBD1 as a possible D gene (6 bases). Trimming took 3 bases from V and 1 from J, leaving 10 bases between them. This CDR3 contains 15 residues. CDR1 is MNHNY, CDR2 SVGAGI, per germline (reference sequence). In DNA, the CDR3 is TGTGCCAGCAGTTATAATACAGGGAGCAATCAGCCCCAGCATTTT. Encoded protein: CASSYNTGSNQPQHF.

The chain combines TRBV19 with TRBJ1-4; 9 positions agree with TRBD1. Trimming removed 10 bases from V and 4 bases from J; junction bases left unmatched: 10. Per germline, CDR1 LNHDA and CDR2 SQIVND (reference sequence). The CDR3 loop spans 15 amino acids. Written as DNA, the CDR3 is TGTGCCACCCAACAGGGGGCTGTAGGTAATGAAAAACTGTTTTTT. Translating it yields CATQQGAVGNEKLFF. The full variable domain, its missing parts supplied by reference TRBV19 and TRBJ1-4, is DGGITQSPKYLFRKEGQNVTLSCEQNLNHDAMYWYRQDPGQGLRLIYYSQIVNDFQKGDIAEGYSVSREKKESFPLTVTSAQKNPTAFYLCATQQGAVGNEKLFFGSGTQLSVL.

V usage is TRBV7-9 and J usage is TRBJ1-1; D remains unclear. V gave up 5 bases and J gave up 6 bases, with 7 bases separating them. CDR1 is SEHNR and CDR2 is FQNEAQ in the germline V gene (reference sequence). The CDR3 runs to 11 residues. The CDR3, as DNA: TGTGCCAGCAGCGGCCCCGCTGAAGCTTTCTTT. Translation gives CASSGPAEAFF.

The CDR3 DNA reads as TGTGCCAGCAGAGGAGAGGGAGGGGCTGAAGCTTTCTTT. Translating it yields CASRGEGGAEAFF. The rearrangement joins TRBV2 to TRBJ1-1; tentatively, D is TRBD1 (5 bases). Trimming removed 6 bases from V and 6 bases from J, with 14 bases in between. Germline V gives CDR1 SNHLY, CDR2 FYNNEI. The length of the CDR3 is 13 residues.

V is TRBV30 and J is TRBJ2-1, with a weak D call TRBD1 (5 bases). The CDR3 is 14 amino acids. Per germline, CDR1 GTSNPN and CDR2 SVGIG (reference sequence). Trimming removed 2 bases at V and 7 bases at J, with 15 bases between. The chain's CDR3 is CAWSSGPLGNEQFF. The DNA for the CDR3 is TGTGCCTGGAGTTCAGGGCCCCTCGGTAATGAGCAGTTCTTC.

V usage is TRBV7-2 and J usage is TRBJ1-2, with 8 bases lining up with TRBD1. The junction had 4 bases not matched to a gene; V was cut back by 7 bases and J by 3 bases. Germline V gene sequence: CDR1 SGHTA, CDR2 FQGNSA. This CDR3 is built from 13 residues. CDR3 coding DNA: TGTGCCAGCAACAGGGGGACCCACTATGGCTACACCTTC. It yields the protein CASNRGTHYGYTF.

The chain recombines TRBV19 with TRBJ2-1; D unresolved. The V end lost 1 base, the J end lost 8 bases, and 15 bases lay between the germline ends. Germline CDR1 and CDR2: LNHDA and SQIVND (reference sequence). The CDR3 is 15 amino acids. CDR3 region: CASSIASTRGYEQFF. Written as DNA, the CDR3 is TGTGCCAGTAGTATAGCGTCAACCCGAGGCTATGAGCAGTTCTTC.

The rearrangement links TRBV4-1 to TRBJ2-7; tentatively, D is TRBD1 (6 bases). This CDR3 comprises 16 residues. The V and J ends lost 2 bases and 4 bases respectively, with 18 bases between them. Germline V gives CDR1 MGHRA, CDR2 YSYEKL. The CDR3 spells CASSQSELDRRYEQYF. CDR3 bases: TGCGCCAGCAGCCAATCTGAGTTAGACAGGCGGTACGAGCAGTACTTC.

The J gene is TRBJ2-3, the V gene TRBV19; TRBD2 matches 12 bases. The CDR3 is 18 residues long. The germline CDR1 and CDR2 sequences are LNHDA and SQIVND (reference sequence). The V and J ends lost 3 bases and 1 base, in that order; junction bases with no gene match: 8. The CDR3 sequence is CASSMETSGGGGTDTQYF. The CDR3 nucleotides read TGTGCCAGTAGTATGGAGACTAGCGGGGGAGGTGGCACAGATACGCAGTATTTT.

V is TRBV5-1 and J is TRBJ1-1; 8 bases line up with TRBD1. The CDR3 spans 13 residues. After removal of 3 bases from V and 3 bases from J, the junction contained 1 base not matched to a gene. The germline V gene has CDR1 SGHRS and CDR2 YFSETQ. The CDR3 DNA follows: TGCGCCAGCAGCTCGGGACAGGACACTGAAGCTTTCTTT. Encoded protein: CASSSGQDTEAFF.

By share of the sample, this clone is medium-sized (0.01 to 0.1%). The chain uses TRBV7-9 and TRBJ1-3, with D unresolved. Germline V gene sequence: CDR1 SEHNR, CDR2 FQNEAQ (reference sequence). The CDR3 covers 15 residues. The V end was cut by 2 bases, the J end by 2 bases, with 10 bases between. CDR3 nucleotides: TGTGCCAGCAGCTTAAAGGGAGGCCCTGGAAACACCATATATTTT. Protein: CASSLKGGPGNTIYF.

V and J are TRBV7-2 and TRBJ2-3; 8 bases map to TRBD2. This CDR3 is 17 amino acids long. CDR1 and CDR2 from the germline V gene are SGHTA and FQGNSA. V lost 1 base to trimming and J lost 5 bases; unmatched junction nucleotides: 11. CDR3 in amino acids: CASSLVNGGAVRDTQYF. The DNA for the CDR3 is TGTGCCAGCAGCTTAGTCAACGGGGGGGCCGTAAGAGATACGCAGTATTTT.

This clone was observed once. The J gene is TRBJ1-4, the V gene TRBV6-5, with D possibly TRBD1 on 5 matching bases. V lost 2 bases, J lost 4 bases, and 8 bases lay in between. Germline V CDR1 and CDR2: MNHEY, SVGAGI. The CDR3 is 14 residues long. CDR3: CASSYDSGNEKLFF. DNA of the CDR3: TGTGCCAGCAGTTACGACAGTGGTAATGAAAAACTGTTTTTT.

The chain employs TRBV19 and TRBJ1-2; 9 nucleotides align to TRBD1. The germline V gene has CDR1 LNHDA and CDR2 SQIVND (reference sequence). V was clipped by 9 bases and J by 8 bases; unmatched bases: 10. This CDR3 is built from 13 residues. The DNA of the CDR3 is TGTGCCAGCAGAGAACAGGGGGCGGAAGGCTACACCTTC. It is translated as CASREQGAEGYTF. Full variable domain (missing parts from reference TRBV19 and TRBJ1-2): DGGITQSPKYLFRKEGQNVTLSCEQNLNHDAMYWYRQDPGQGLRLIYYSQIVNDFQKGDIAEGYSVSREKKESFPLTVTSAQKNPTAFYLCASREQGAEGYTFGSGTRLTVV.

This clone was picked up one time. The chain combines TRBV19 with TRBJ2-2; 9 bases agree with TRBD1. The CDR3 is 17 residues long. Trimming cost V 8 bases and J 6 bases; bases outside gene matches: 16. Germline V gives CDR1 LNHDA, CDR2 SQIVND (reference sequence). CDR3 nucleotide sequence: TGTGCCAGTCTTGGGGACAGGGTAGAGAAAAGTCCCGGGGAGCTGTTTTTT. It encodes CASLGDRVEKSPGELFF. The full variable domain, its missing parts supplied by reference TRBV19 and TRBJ2-2, is DGGITQSPKYLFRKEGQNVTLSCEQNLNHDAMYWYRQDPGQGLRLIYYSQIVNDFQKGDIAEGYSVSREKKESFPLTVTSAQKNPTAFYLCASLGDRVEKSPGELFFGEGSRLTVL.

To note about this clone: Compared with germline, one end of the junction differs, possibly owing to a read error. The chain links TRBV6-5 to TRBJ2-1, with 8 nucleotides matching TRBD1. The CDR3 consists of 15 residues. Germline assignment: CDR1 MNHEY and CDR2 SVGAGI. CDR3 residues: CVSSFTGGSYNEQFF. The CDR3 bases are TGTGTCAGCAGTTTCACAGGGGGCTCCTACAATGAGCAGTTCTTC.

A single count supports this clone. The chain employs TRBV5-5 and TRBJ1-2; D is unclear. Germline assignment: CDR1 SGHKS and CDR2 YYEKEE (reference sequence). The ends were cut back, 0 bases at V and 0 bases at J, with 6 bases in the middle. The CDR3 loop spans 14 amino acids. CDR3 DNA sequence: TGTGCCAGCAGCTTGGCCGTCCCTAACTATGGCTACACCTTC. Its translation: CASSLAVPNYGYTF.

J is TRBJ1-1 and V is TRBV10-3; TRBD1 aligns across 9 bases. V lost 4 bases, J lost 3 bases, and 6 bases stayed unmatched. Per germline, CDR1 ENHRY and CDR2 SYGVKD. The CDR3 runs 15 residues. The CDR3 reads CAISGKTGGDTEAFF. The CDR3 coding sequence is TGTGCCATCAGTGGGAAGACAGGGGGGGACACTGAAGCTTTCTTT.

The sample holds a few counts of this clone. This chain links TRBV11-2 with TRBJ1-4; tentatively, D is TRBD1 (5 bases). The germline CDR1 and CDR2 sequences are SGHAT and FQNNGV. With 2 bases removed from V and 8 bases from J, the gap between germline ends came to 18 bases. The CDR3 has 16 amino acids. The CDR3 loop reads CASSLFSGGNMEKLFF. The CDR3 DNA follows: TGTGCCAGCAGCTTATTTTCCGGGGGTAATATGGAAAAACTGTTTTTT.

The rearrangement links TRBV6-5 to TRBJ1-1; tentatively, D is TRBD1 (5 bases). Germline assignment: CDR1 MNHEY and CDR2 SVGAGI. Trimming left V 6 bases short and J 3 bases short, with 11 bases between. The CDR3 totals 13 residues. CDR3 loop: CASRTRGDTEAFF. In DNA, the CDR3 is TGTGCCAGCAGGACTCGGGGGGACACTGAAGCTTTCTTT.

The chain is built from TRBV3-1 (or the pseudogene TRBV3-2) and TRBJ1-2; 7 positions match TRBD1. Losses at the gene ends were 3 bases for V and 2 bases for J; bases not matched to a gene: 3. There are 14 residues in the CDR3. Germline CDR1 LGHDT, CDR2 YNNKEL (reference sequence). The CDR3 DNA reads as TGTGCCAGCAGCCAGACACAGGGGAACTATGGCTACACCTTC. It translates to CASSQTQGNYGYTF.

This clone was observed a handful of times. This chain links TRBV25-1 with TRBJ1-2; no definite D call. This CDR3 comprises 14 residues. CDR1 is MGHDK, CDR2 SYGVNS, per germline. V shed 6 bases and J shed 2 bases, with 13 bases lying between them. The chain's CDR3 is CASRGGLGNYGYTF. CDR3 DNA: TGTGCCAGCAGGGGCGGACTGGGGAACTATGGCTACACCTTC.

The rearrangement links TRBV6-6 to TRBJ1-2, with no clear D. The length of the CDR3 is 11 residues. Trimming cost V 3 bases and J 7 bases, with 6 bases left between them. Per germline, CDR1 MNHNY and CDR2 SVGAGI (reference sequence). This chain's CDR3 is CASSYSRGYTF. The CDR3 DNA reads TGTGCCAGCAGTTATAGTCGTGGCTACACCTTC.

The rearrangement links TRBV5-1 to TRBJ1-2; TRBD1 agrees at 12 bases. Trimming cost V 0 bases and J 3 bases; bases outside gene matches: 3. The CDR3 has 16 amino acids. Germline V gene data show CDR1 as SGHRS and CDR2 as YFSETQ. CDR3 sequence (DNA): TGCGCCAGCAGCTTGGCCGGGACAGGGGGCGACTATGGCTACACCTTC. Its translation: CASSLAGTGGDYGYTF.

The rearrangement links TRBV5-1 to TRBJ1-1; 9 bases line up with TRBD1. CDR3 length equals 17 residues. Trimming cost V 0 bases and J 3 bases; bases outside gene matches: 9. Germline CDR1 is SGHRS and CDR2 is YFSETQ. In DNA, the CDR3 is TGCGCCAGCAGCTTGGCCCATCCCAGGACAGGGGACACTGAAGCTTTCTTT. As protein: CASSLAHPRTGDTEAFF.

The V gene is TRBV30, the J gene TRBJ1-2, with 9 bases fitting TRBD1. The CDR3 extends over 14 amino acids. Germline CDR1 is GTSNPN and CDR2 is SVGIG (reference sequence). Trimming at V came to 4 bases and at J to 0 bases, leaving 3 bases not matched to a gene. The CDR3 protein is CAWKGQGANYGYTF. The CDR3 bases are TGTGCCTGGAAGGGACAGGGAGCTAACTATGGCTACACCTTC.

The V gene is TRBV3-1 (or the pseudogene TRBV3-2), the J gene TRBJ2-1; TRBD2 matches at 10 bases. This CDR3 comprises 15 residues. Germline CDR1 reads LGHDT; CDR2 reads YNNKEL (reference sequence). J was trimmed by 10 bases and V by 4 bases; bases with no gene match: 10. The CDR3 sequence: CASSLLAGITMEQFF. CDR3 bases: TGTGCCAGCAGCCTACTAGCGGGGATTACAATGGAGCAGTTCTTC.

This sequence joins TRBV23-1 and TRBJ1-2; no definite D call. TRBV23-1 is an ORF, and what it does is uncertain. V was cut by 2 bases and J by 3 bases, with 4 bases left in between. The CDR3 covers 12 residues. As DNA, the CDR3 is TGCGCCAGCAGTCAAACGGACTATGGCTACACCTTC. Its translation is CASSQTDYGYTF.

The chain couples TRBV12-3 or TRBV12-4 to TRBJ1-2; 7 bases map to TRBD1. Trimming at V came to 2 bases and at J to 8 bases, leaving 5 bases not matched to a gene. The CDR3 loop spans 13 amino acids. The CDR3 is CASSLRTGRGYTF. In DNA, the CDR3 is TGTGCCAGCAGTTTAAGGACAGGAAGGGGCTACACCTTC.

This sequence joins TRBV5-1 and TRBJ1-1; 11 bases line up with TRBD1. Trimming took 4 bases from V and 4 from J; bases not matched to a gene: 9. CDR1 SGHRS and CDR2 YFSETQ come from the germline V gene. This CDR3 spans 16 amino acids. The CDR3 DNA reads as TGCGCCAGCAGCGCCCGCTCCGGGACAGGGGGCACTGAAGCTTTCTTT. As protein: CASSARSGTGGTEAFF.